A selection of T cell receptor beta chains follows, all from one sample in a study of blood T cell repertoires in COVID-19. Repertoires were generated with immunoSEQ multiplex PCR, while TCRdb's copy carries only in-frame clones and drops some. In the table there are approximately 140,000 clones, around 90% of which are singletons. The sequencing sample was made of peripheral blood. The receptors come from a woman aged 55-70 years with active or convalescent COVID-19. Each CDR3 is given with its conserved first and last residue. The D gene is left open where the match is weak. Clone size is shown for a subset of rows, as once, few, many or a class of expanded clone.

D gene	CDR3 length	V gene	clone size	J gene	CDR3 DNA	CDR3 protein
TRBD2	15	TRBV25-1	NA	TRBJ2-1	TGTGCCAGCAGTGACCCAAGCGGGGGGGCTGTTGAGCAGTTCTTC	CASSDPSGGAVEQFF
TRBD2	19	TRBV3-1/TRBV3-2	NA	TRBJ2-1	TGTGCCAGCAGCCGGACCCCCGGGACTAGCGGGGGGGCCTACAATGAGCAGTTCTTC	CASSRTPGTSGGAYNEQFF
NA	14	TRBV10-3	NA	TRBJ2-3	TGTGCCATCAGTGAAGGGGCAGACACAGATACGCAGTATTTT	CAISEGADTDTQYF
TRBD1	14	TRBV7-9	few	TRBJ1-4	TGTGCCAGCAGCTTAGGCGCAGGGGGCGGAAAACTGTTTTTT	CASSLGAGGGKLFF
TRBD1	16	TRBV5-1	NA	TRBJ2-3	TGCGCCAGCAGCTTGGGACAGGGGCCCTCCACAGATACGCAGTATTTT	CASSLGQGPSTDTQYF
NA	12	TRBV6-5	once	TRBJ1-2	TGTGCCACTTGTCGGGGGGACTATGGCTACACCTTC	CATCRGDYGYTF
TRBD2	14	TRBV7-2	NA	TRBJ2-7	TGTGCCAGCAGGAGGACTAGCGGGGGCTACGAGCAGTACTTC	CASRRTSGGYEQYF
TRBD1	14	TRBV11-1	NA	TRBJ1-2	TGTGCCAGCAGCGCCCAGAGACAGGGGACTGGCTACACCTTC	CASSAQRQGTGYTF
NA	15	TRBV2	once	TRBJ2-1	TGTGCCAGCAGTGAAGCCAGGGGCCCTTACAATGAGCAGTTCTTC	CASSEARGPYNEQFF
NA	13	TRBV12-3/TRBV12-4	NA	TRBJ2-7	TGTGCCAGCAGTTTGGGCAGAATGGCCGAGCAGTACTTC	CASSLGRMAEQYF
NA	10	TRBV20-1	NA	TRBJ2-1	TGCAGTGCCCAGGGGAATGAGCAGTTCTTC	CSAQGNEQFF
NA	14	TRBV5-1	NA	TRBJ1-1	TGCGCCAGCAGCCAGGGACATTCGAACACTGAAGCTTTCTTT	CASSQGHSNTEAFF
TRBD1	16	TRBV27	NA	TRBJ2-7	TGTGCCAGCAGTCAACATCCGGGACAGGGGGCATACGAGCAGTACTTC	CASSQHPGQGAYEQYF
NA	17	TRBV7-2	once	TRBJ1-4	TGTGCCAGCAGCTTAGCCTCTTACAGGGCAACTAATGAAAAACTGTTTTTT	CASSLASYRATNEKLFF
NA	15	TRBV9	NA	TRBJ2-6	TGTGCCAGCAGCCCCAGGGACTCTGGGGCCAACGTCCTGACTTTC	CASSPRDSGANVLTF
TRBD2	15	TRBV3-1/TRBV3-2	NA	TRBJ2-1	TGTGCCAGCAGCCAGGGCGGGGGGACCACTAATGAGCAGTTCTTC	CASSQGGGTTNEQFF
NA	13	TRBV7-8	NA	TRBJ1-1	TGTGCCAGCACCATGCAGGGGAACACTGAAGCTTTCTTT	CASTMQGNTEAFF
NA	15	TRBV10-3	few	TRBJ1-3	TGTGCCACTCTCCTCCGACAGACCTCTGGAAACACCATATATTTT	CATLLRQTSGNTIYF
TRBD1	12	TRBV30	NA	TRBJ1-2	TGTGCCTTACAGGGGACCCTCTATGGCTACACCTTC	CALQGTLYGYTF
TRBD1	16	TRBV18	NA	TRBJ1-1	TGTGCCAGCTCACCAGCGGGACAGGGGGCCATTACTGAAGCTTTCTTT	CASSPAGQGAITEAFF
TRBD2	16	TRBV4-3	NA	TRBJ2-1	TGCGCCAGCAGCGCGACCGGGACTATAAGCCACAATGAGCAGTTCTTC	CASSATGTISHNEQFF
NA	14	TRBV19	NA	TRBJ2-2	TGTGCCAGTAAGGCGGCATCGAACACCGGGGAGCTGTTTTTT	CASKAASNTGELFF
NA	13	TRBV24-1	once	TRBJ1-2	TGTGCCACCAGTGATCGGCAGGGTGGTGGCTACACCTTC	CATSDRQGGGYTF
TRBD1	13	TRBV19	NA	TRBJ1-6	TGTGCCAGTGGGACAGGAGATAATTCACCCCTCCACTTT	CASGTGDNSPLHF
TRBD1	15	TRBV18	NA	TRBJ2-7	TGTGCCAGCTCACCGCCCCGGGGACAGGGCTACGAGCAGTACTTC	CASSPPRGQGYEQYF
NA	17	TRBV23-1	once	TRBJ1-5	TGCGCCAGCAGTCAATCTTGGGACAAGCATAGCAATCAGCCCCAGCATTTT	CASSQSWDKHSNQPQHF
TRBD2	18	TRBV24-1	NA	TRBJ2-7	TGTGCCACCAGTGATTTCTTAAAGGGGCGGGGGGAATCCTACGAGCAGTACTTC	CATSDFLKGRGESYEQYF
NA	16	TRBV7-6	NA	TRBJ2-1	TGTGCCAGCAGCCCCCAGGGACACCGCTCCTACAATGAGCAGTTCTTC	CASSPQGHRSYNEQFF
NA	15	TRBV10-3	NA	TRBJ1-2	TGTGCCATCAGTGGGGGGGACGGAGGGCACTATGGCTACACCTTC	CAISGGDGGHYGYTF
NA	14	TRBV6-5	NA	TRBJ1-1	TGTGCCAGCAGTTACTCCAACCTCAGGACTGAAGCTTTCTTT	CASSYSNLRTEAFF
TRBD1	16	TRBV6-4	NA	TRBJ1-3	TGTGCCAGCATAGGGACAGGGGATGAGTCTGGAAACACCATATATTTT	CASIGTGDESGNTIYF
TRBD1	15	TRBV4-1	NA	TRBJ1-4	TGCGCCAGCAGACGGACAGGGGTTTTGTACGAAAAACTGTTTTTT	CASRRTGVLYEKLFF
NA	12	TRBV29-1	NA	TRBJ2-4	NA	CSVASGTGGKYF
NA	13	TRBV6-1	NA	TRBJ1-3	TGTGCCAGCAGTGAAGGCGGTGGAAACACCATATATTTT	CASSEGGGNTIYF
NA	13	TRBV4-2	NA	TRBJ1-2	TGTGCCAGCAGCCCCCAGGGGTACAATGGCTACACCTTC	CASSPQGYNGYTF